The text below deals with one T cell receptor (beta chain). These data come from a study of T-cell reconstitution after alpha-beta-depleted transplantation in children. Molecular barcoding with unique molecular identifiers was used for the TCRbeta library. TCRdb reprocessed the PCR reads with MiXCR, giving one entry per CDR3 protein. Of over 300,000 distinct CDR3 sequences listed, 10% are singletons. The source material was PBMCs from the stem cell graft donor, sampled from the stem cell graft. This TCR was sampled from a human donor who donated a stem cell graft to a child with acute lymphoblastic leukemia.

The CDR3 nucleotides are TGTGCCATCAGTGAATCCCTGGGCCAGTATTTT. Residues: CAISESLGQYF. This rearrangement joins TRBV10-3 to TRBJ2-3, with unresolved D. Germline CDR1 reads ENHRY; CDR2 reads SYGVKD. Trimming left V 3 bases short and J 12 bases short, with 10 bases between. The CDR3 extends over 11 amino acids.